The rows below give T cell receptor beta chains drawn from one sample of a study of blood T cell repertoires in COVID-19. This table comes from immunoSEQ multiplex PCR, and its TCRdb copy is limited to in-frame clones, with some not included. The sample includes 170,000 or so clones, 65% to 85% of them seen just once. Sequencing used peripheral blood. The receptors shown here come from an older woman with acute or convalescent COVID-19. CDR3s include the opening cysteine and the closing phenylalanine or tryptophan. A D gene is named only where the DNA matches it firmly. Clone size is not always given. Where it is, it says once, few, many or a class for expanded clones.

size: .; D: .; J: TRBJ2-3; V: TRBV11-2; DNA: TGTGCCAGCAGCACTAGAGGACGGCTCACAGATACGCAGTATTTT; CDR3: CASSTRGRLTDTQYF
size: few; D: TRBD2; J: TRBJ2-1; V: TRBV5-5; DNA: TGTGCCAGCAGCCCGTCGGTAGCGGGGGACAATGAGCAGTTCTTC; CDR3: CASSPSVAGDNEQFF
size: .; D: TRBD2; J: TRBJ2-1; V: TRBV10-2; DNA: TGCGCCAGCAGTGAGGTCGCGGGGGGCAGGGACAATGAGCAGTTCTTC; CDR3: CASSEVAGGRDNEQFF
size: .; D: .; J: TRBJ1-2; V: TRBV6-1; DNA: TGTGCCAGCAGTGAAGAGCATTATGGCTACACCTTC; CDR3: CASSEEHYGYTF
size: few; D: TRBD2; J: TRBJ2-1; V: TRBV24-1; DNA: TGTGCCACCAGTGATGGCGGGGGGGCCGCAGATGAGCAGTTCTTC; CDR3: CATSDGGGAADEQFF
size: .; D: .; J: TRBJ2-7; V: TRBV15; DNA: TGTGCCACCAGCAGTCGGCACCAGGACACCCCAGGCGGTATGTACGAGCAGTACTTC; CDR3: CATSSRHQDTPGGMYEQYF
size: .; D: .; J: TRBJ2-1; V: TRBV28; DNA: TGTGCCAGCAGTTCCGGGGGCTCCTACAATGAGCAGTTCTTC; CDR3: CASSSGGSYNEQFF
size: .; D: .; J: TRBJ2-7; V: TRBV9; DNA: TGTGCCAGCAGCGTCTCCACAGGCCCCTACGAGCAGTACTTC; CDR3: CASSVSTGPYEQYF
size: .; D: .; J: TRBJ1-2; V: TRBV5-6; DNA: TGTGCCAGCAGCTGGCGTGAGGGTATTAAAGGCTACACCTTC; CDR3: CASSWREGIKGYTF
size: once; D: .; J: TRBJ2-3; V: TRBV5-1; DNA: TGCGCCAGCAGCTTGGGTCCCAAGACAGTCGATACGCAGTATTTT; CDR3: CASSLGPKTVDTQYF
size: .; D: .; J: TRBJ2-1; V: TRBV4-2; DNA: TGTGCCAGCAGCCAAGACCCACGGAGAAATCATCGGACCTACAATGAGCAGTTCTTC; CDR3: CASSQDPRRNHRTYNEQFF
size: .; D: TRBD1; J: TRBJ2-3; V: TRBV7-2; DNA: TGTGCCAGCAGCCCACAGCTGGGACAGGAGGGCACAGATACGCAGTATTTT; CDR3: CASSPQLGQEGTDTQYF
size: .; D: .; J: TRBJ2-1; V: TRBV4-1; DNA: TGCGCCAGCAGCCAGTCCCTAGAGTACAATGAGCAGTTCTTC; CDR3: CASSQSLEYNEQFF
size: .; D: TRBD2; J: TRBJ2-3; V: TRBV6-2/TRBV6-3; DNA: TGTGCCAGCAGTCCGGGACTAGCGGAGACTAGCACAGATACGCAGTATTTT; CDR3: CASSPGLAETSTDTQYF
size: once; D: TRBD1; J: TRBJ2-7; V: TRBV19; DNA: TGTGCCAGTAGCAACTCAGGGGGCCCTTTCTACGAGCAGTACTTC; CDR3: CASSNSGGPFYEQYF
size: .; D: .; J: TRBJ2-6; V: TRBV6-2/TRBV6-3; DNA: TGTGCCAGCAGTTACCCCGTAGGAGGGGCAGGCAACTCTGGGGCCAACGTCCTGACTTTC; CDR3: CASSYPVGGAGNSGANVLTF
size: .; D: TRBD1; J: TRBJ1-1; V: TRBV19; DNA: TGTGCCAGTAGTTTCCGACAGGGCGGCGAAGCTTTCTTT; CDR3: CASSFRQGGEAFF
size: few; D: TRBD2; J: TRBJ2-1; V: TRBV7-9; DNA: TGTGCCAGCAGCCCTGGGGCTAGCGGTTGGAATGAGCAGTTCTTC; CDR3: CASSPGASGWNEQFF
size: .; D: .; J: TRBJ1-5; V: TRBV3-1/TRBV3-2; DNA: TGTGCCAGCAGCCTTGGGACTTGGGGCAATCAGCCCCAGCATTTT; CDR3: CASSLGTWGNQPQHF
size: .; D: TRBD1; J: TRBJ2-1; V: TRBV6-5; DNA: TGTGCCAGCAGCAAACAGGGGGGGCAGTTCTTC; CDR3: CASSKQGGQFF